A single sample gave rise to the 18 T cell receptor beta chains below, sequenced in a study of blood T cell repertoires in COVID-19. Only in-frame clones appear in the TCRdb table, and some are missing; sequencing was by immunoSEQ multiplex PCR. Of about 150,000 clones detected, about 80% appear once; the ten largest clones hold around 7.8%. Input material: PBMCs or T cells enriched from blood (not recorded which). These receptors all stem from a man aged 45-60 years who had recovered from COVID-19.

The chain carries TRBV14 and TRBJ2-1, with D unresolved. The CDR3 sequence is 14 residues long. Trimming pared 2 bases from V and 8 bases from J, leaving 13 bases between. Germline-derived CDR1 and CDR2 are SGHDN and FVKESK. The CDR3 DNA is TGTGCCAGCAGCCAATACAGACCCCCCCATGAGCAGTTCTTC. Its protein product is CASSQYRPPHEQFF.

The V and J genes are TRBV19 and TRBJ1-6, with TRBD1 matching over 12 bases. Per the germline V gene, CDR1 is LNHDA and CDR2 is SQIVND (reference sequence). The V segment lost 6 bases and the J segment 13 bases; nucleotides outside the gene matches: 16. The CDR3 is made up of 17 amino acids. CDR3 sequence reads: CASRAGTGGRRFVPLHF. The CDR3 DNA reads TGTGCCAGTAGGGCCGGGACAGGGGGCCGCCGTTTTGTTCCCCTCCACTTT.

This chain connects TRBV7-9 to TRBJ2-5; 8 bases align to TRBD1. The CDR3 has 15 residues. Per germline, CDR1 SEHNR and CDR2 FQNEAQ (reference sequence). V was clipped by 1 base and J by 3 bases; unmatched bases: 4. This CDR3 is CASSLVTGVKETQYF. CDR3 sequence (DNA): TGTGCCAGCAGCTTAGTGACAGGGGTAAAAGAGACCCAGTACTTC.

The genes are TRBV19 and TRBJ1-3, with D perhaps TRBD1 (5 bases). Trimming pared 5 bases from V and 3 bases from J, leaving 8 bases between. Germline V lookup: CDR1 LNHDA, CDR2 SQIVND (reference sequence). CDR3 length equals 13 residues. This CDR3 is CASSAGGGNTIYF. The DNA for the CDR3 is TGTGCCAGTAGTGCGGGGGGTGGAAACACCATATATTTT.

The CDR3 bases are TGTGCCAGCAGTGAAACCACGGGACAGATTGTTGAAGCTTTCTTT. This gives the protein CASSETTGQIVEAFF. The J gene is TRBJ1-1, the V gene TRBV2; 7 nucleotides line up with TRBD1. J lost 7 bases, V lost 2 bases, and 10 bases had no gene match. Germline V gene lookup returns CDR1 SNHLY and CDR2 FYNNEI. The CDR3 totals 15 residues.

This sequence joins TRBV24-1 and TRBJ2-1; a weak D match, TRBD1 (5 bases). CDR3 length equals 13 residues. Germline CDR1 and CDR2: KGHDR and SFDVKD. V was shortened by 5 bases and J by 9 bases, with 13 bases between the two germline ends. The CDR3 DNA reads as TGTGCCACCAGTGGAGGTGGAAGGGGTGAGCAGTTCTTC. This codes for CATSGGGRGEQFF.

This clone was counted a single time. The V call is TRBV6-5, the J call TRBJ2-2, with D perhaps TRBD2 (7 bases). V lost 6 bases and J 4 bases, leaving 15 bases between the germline ends. Germline V gene sequence: CDR1 MNHEY, CDR2 SVGAGI. This CDR3 comprises 15 residues. The DNA of the CDR3 is TGTGCCAGCAGGGAGGGGGGGGCGGGCACCGGGGAGCTGTTTTTT. Amino acids: CASREGGAGTGELFF.

The chain uses TRBV10-3 and TRBJ1-1; 9 nucleotides agree with TRBD1. CDR1 is ENHRY, CDR2 SYGVKD, per germline. The CDR3 totals 15 residues. The V gene end was trimmed by 5 bases and the J gene end by 2 bases; junction bases not matched to a gene: 6. CDR3 amino acids: CAISTGTGFNTEAFF. The CDR3 DNA follows: TGTGCCATCAGTACCGGGACAGGGTTTAACACTGAAGCTTTCTTT.

This sequence joins TRBV11-3 and TRBJ1-2, with 7 bases lining up with TRBD1. Germline loops: CDR1 SGHNT, CDR2 YENEEA. Losses at the gene ends were 5 bases for V and 8 bases for J; bases not matched to a gene: 14. The CDR3 loop spans 15 amino acids. CDR3 sequence: CASSTTSRTGRGYTF. The CDR3 nucleotides read TGTGCCAGCAGCACCACCTCACGGACAGGCAGGGGCTACACCTTC.

The rearrangement uses TRBV7-9 and TRBJ2-5; 7 bases align to TRBD1. Unmatched junction bases numbered 7, after V lost 6 bases and J lost 3 bases. Germline CDR1 SEHNR, CDR2 FQNEAQ (reference sequence). The CDR3 runs 14 residues. CDR3 sequence: CASSSTGWKETQYF. In nucleotides, the CDR3 is TGTGCCAGCAGTTCGACAGGGTGGAAAGAGACCCAGTACTTC.

This clone was seen more than once but under ten times. The chain has TRBV6-1 and TRBJ2-7, with TRBD2 as a possible D gene (5 bases). Germline loops: CDR1 MNHNS, CDR2 SASEGT. This CDR3 region has 15 residues. Trimming pared 0 bases from V and 5 bases from J, leaving 14 bases between. CDR3 sequence reads: CASSEAEEAGHEQYF. The CDR3 DNA follows: TGTGCCAGCAGTGAAGCGGAGGAGGCTGGCCACGAGCAGTACTTC.

V is TRBV7-8 and J is TRBJ1-5; 11 bases match TRBD1. The germline V gene encodes CDR1 SGHVS and CDR2 FQNEAQ. The junction had 6 bases not matched to a gene; V was cut back by 4 bases and J by 1 base. CDR3 length: 17 residues. CDR3 residues: CASSSWTGGRSNQPQHF. In DNA, the CDR3 is TGTGCCAGCAGCTCATGGACAGGGGGCCGGAGCAATCAGCCCCAGCATTTT. Complete variable domain (other parts from reference TRBV7-8 and TRBJ1-5): GAGVSQSPRYKVAKRGQDVALRCDPISGHVSLFWYQQALGQGPEFLTYFQNEAQLDKSGLPSDRFFAERPEGSVSTLKIQRTQQEDSAVYLCASSSWTGGRSNQPQHFGDGTRLSIL.

The chain joins TRBV11-2 to TRBJ2-3; 9 bases fit TRBD2. The CDR3 extends over 18 amino acids. CDR1 is SGHAT, CDR2 FQNNGV, per germline. The trim removed 6 bases at V and 0 bases at J, leaving 13 bases unmatched. The CDR3 DNA sequence: TGTGCCAGCAGTCCTAGGGCGCTAGCGGGGAGTAGCACAGATACGCAGTATTTT. As protein: CASSPRALAGSSTDTQYF.

The rearrangement uses TRBV9 and TRBJ1-1; 7 positions match TRBD1. Germline V gene lookup returns CDR1 SGDLS and CDR2 YYNGEE. V lost 4 bases and J lost 1; bases outside the gene matches: 7. The length of the CDR3 is 15 residues. CDR3 sequence: CASSLSGTANTEAFF. CDR3 in DNA: TGTGCCAGCAGCCTCAGTGGGACAGCGAACACTGAAGCTTTCTTT.

The chain carries TRBV30 and TRBJ2-2; D ambiguous. This CDR3 has 15 amino acids. V lost 0 bases and J lost 6, with 14 bases in between. Per germline, CDR1 GTSNPN and CDR2 SVGIG (reference sequence). CDR3: CAWSVSARSSGELFF. Here the CDR3 DNA reads TGTGCCTGGAGTGTCTCGGCTAGGTCATCCGGGGAGCTGTTTTTT.

This clone was seen only once. This chain joins TRBV2 and TRBJ1-1, with a tentative D call TRBD1 (5 bases). With 2 bases removed from V and 3 bases from J, the gap between germline ends came to 10 bases. CDR1 and CDR2 (germline): SNHLY, FYNNEI. The CDR3 contains 14 residues. CDR3: CASSEQGPDTEAFF. The CDR3 coding sequence is TGTGCCAGCAGTGAACAGGGCCCGGACACTGAAGCTTTCTTT. The whole variable domain, remainder taken from reference TRBV2 and TRBJ1-1, is EPEVTQTPSHQVTQMGQEVILRCVPISNHLYFYWYRQILGQKVEFLVSFYNNEISEKSEIFDDQFSVERPDGSNFTLKIRSTKLEDSAMYFCASSEQGPDTEAFFGQGTRLTVV.

CDR3 sequence reads: CARSLGQGSLYEQYF. In nucleotides, the CDR3 is TGTGCCAGAAGCTTGGGTCAGGGATCCTTATACGAGCAGTACTTC. V and J are TRBV5-3 and TRBJ2-7; perhaps TRBD1 as D (5 bases). TRBV5-3 is assigned to the ORF class and has an uncertain function. The CDR3 length is 15 residues. V lost 0 bases to trimming and J lost 4 bases, with 14 bases between them.

This chain connects TRBV29-1 to TRBJ2-1; TRBD1 matches 7 bases. V shed 6 bases and J 8 bases; nucleotides not matched to a gene: 10. Looked up from germline, CDR1 is SQVTM and CDR2 is ANQGSEA. The CDR3 sequence is 13 residues long. The CDR3 protein is CSVVRQGGDEQFF. DNA for the CDR3: TGCAGCGTAGTTCGACAGGGTGGCGATGAGCAGTTCTTC.